Included here is one T cell receptor beta chain sequence, with context. The sample comes from a study of blood T cell repertoires in COVID-19. The assay was immunoSEQ multiplex PCR, and TCRdb's table has in-frame clones only and misses some. The sample lists fewer than 75,000 clones; 85% to 90% were seen once. Germline V gives CDR1 SGHKS, CDR2 YYEKEE (reference sequence). The CDR3 spans 13 residues. V dropped 3 bases and J dropped 5 bases, with 11 bases sitting between them. The chain carries TRBV5-5 and TRBJ1-2, with a tentative D call TRBD1 (5 bases). The receptor was isolated from a man in his 60s with acute or convalescent COVID-19. The sample was peripheral blood. The CDR3 sequence: CASSWGTSYGYTF. The CDR3 region has the DNA TGTGCCAGCAGCTGGGGGACTTCGTATGGCTACACCTTC.